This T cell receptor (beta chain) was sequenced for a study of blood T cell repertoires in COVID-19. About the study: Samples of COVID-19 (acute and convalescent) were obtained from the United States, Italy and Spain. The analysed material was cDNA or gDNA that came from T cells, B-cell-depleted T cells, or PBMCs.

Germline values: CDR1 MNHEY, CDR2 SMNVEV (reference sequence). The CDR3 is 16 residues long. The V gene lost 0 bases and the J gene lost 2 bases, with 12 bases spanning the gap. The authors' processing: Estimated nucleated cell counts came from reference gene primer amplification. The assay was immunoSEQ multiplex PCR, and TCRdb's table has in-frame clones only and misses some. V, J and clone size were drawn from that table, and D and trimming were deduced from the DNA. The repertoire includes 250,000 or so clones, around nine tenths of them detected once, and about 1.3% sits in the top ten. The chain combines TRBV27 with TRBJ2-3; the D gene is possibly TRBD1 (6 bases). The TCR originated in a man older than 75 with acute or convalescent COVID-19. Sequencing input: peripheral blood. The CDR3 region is CASSLSGRGNTDTQYF. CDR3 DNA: TGTGCCAGCAGTTTATCCGGCAGGGGAAACACAGATACGCAGTATTTT.